A selection of T cell receptor beta chains follows, all from one sample in a study of regulatory T cells in long-lasting Graves disease. Each CDR3 protein gets one entry after TCRdb re-called the multiplex PCR reads with MiXCR. The sample includes 310,000 or so distinct CDR3 sequences, around 20% seen only once; the top ten take approximately 31%. The specimen was peripheral blood mononuclear cells (PBMCs), collected when the disease was refractory, from a patient treated with antithyroid drugs. The receptors shown here come from a female donor with Graves disease. Both conserved end residues are part of each CDR3. Fields, in order: D gene, clone size, V gene, J gene, CDR3 DNA, CDR3 protein. D genes are given only for firm matches. A row's size may be missing; if present it is once, few, many or a size class.

D gene: .; clone size: few; V gene: TRBV19; J gene: TRBJ1-5; CDR3 DNA: TGTGCCAGTAGTATAGCTACAGGAAGCAATCAGCCCCAGCATTTT; CDR3 protein: CASSIATGSNQPQHF
D gene: .; clone size: .; V gene: TRBV9; J gene: TRBJ2-2; CDR3 DNA: TGTGCCAGCAGCGTAGGTGGGAACACCAACACCGGGGAGCTGTTTTTT; CDR3 protein: CASSVGGNTNTGELFF
D gene: .; clone size: many; V gene: TRBV6-1; J gene: TRBJ1-3; CDR3 DNA: TGTGCCAGCAGGGGTCCGGGACTCTCTGGAAACACCATATATTTT; CDR3 protein: CASRGPGLSGNTIYF
D gene: TRBD1; clone size: .; V gene: TRBV7-9; J gene: TRBJ1-1; CDR3 DNA: TGTGCCAGCAGCTTAGGTCAGGGGGAGGTCTACACTGAAGCTTTCTTT; CDR3 protein: CASSLGQGEVYTEAFF
D gene: .; clone size: .; V gene: TRBV9; J gene: TRBJ2-2; CDR3 DNA: TGTGCCAGCAGCGTGGTGTCTACCCTCCATCCGTGGGAGCTGTTTTTT; CDR3 protein: CASSVVSTLHPWELFF
D gene: .; clone size: .; V gene: TRBV4-1; J gene: TRBJ1-6; CDR3 DNA: TGCGCCAGCAGCCAAGAATCCGGGGACGGGAATTCACCCCTCCACTTT; CDR3 protein: CASSQESGDGNSPLHF
D gene: .; clone size: .; V gene: TRBV2; J gene: TRBJ2-3; CDR3 DNA: TGTGCCAGCAGATTAACCACTAGCACAGATACGCAGTATTTT; CDR3 protein: CASRLTTSTDTQYF
D gene: .; clone size: many; V gene: TRBV10-3; J gene: TRBJ1-4; CDR3 DNA: TGTGCCATCAGTGAGCGAGATCCCCGAGGGGAAAAACTGTTTTTT; CDR3 protein: CAISERDPRGEKLFF
D gene: TRBD2; clone size: few; V gene: TRBV6-2/TRBV6-3; J gene: TRBJ2-7; CDR3 DNA: TGTGCCAGCAGTTACTCGACAGCGGGAGGGGGCTACGAGCAGTACTTC; CDR3 protein: CASSYSTAGGGYEQYF
D gene: TRBD1; clone size: .; V gene: TRBV6-1; J gene: TRBJ2-1; CDR3 DNA: TGTGCCAGCAGTACGACAGGGAGCTCCTACAATGAGCAGTTCTTC; CDR3 protein: CASSTTGSSYNEQFF
D gene: .; clone size: many; V gene: TRBV11-2; J gene: TRBJ1-1; CDR3 DNA: TGTGCCAGCAGCCATCAGGGTGAAGCTTTCTTT; CDR3 protein: CASSHQGEAFF
D gene: TRBD1; clone size: many; V gene: TRBV7-9; J gene: TRBJ1-5; CDR3 DNA: TGTGCCAGCAGTTCCGGGACAGCAAGCAATCAGCCCCAGCATTTT; CDR3 protein: CASSSGTASNQPQHF
D gene: .; clone size: few; V gene: TRBV10-2; J gene: TRBJ1-5; CDR3 DNA: TGCGCCAGCAAAGAGGGGACGGGAAATAGCAATCAGCCCCAGCATTTT; CDR3 protein: CASKEGTGNSNQPQHF
D gene: TRBD2; clone size: .; V gene: TRBV7-2; J gene: TRBJ2-7; CDR3 DNA: TGTGCCAGCAGCTTAAGATTAGCGGGTGCTACAGAGCAGTACTTC; CDR3 protein: CASSLRLAGATEQYF
D gene: .; clone size: many; V gene: TRBV6-5; J gene: TRBJ1-5; CDR3 DNA: TGTGCCAGCAGTTTCAGCGAGGGGGATCAGCCCCAGCATTTT; CDR3 protein: CASSFSEGDQPQHF
D gene: TRBD2; clone size: .; V gene: TRBV19; J gene: TRBJ2-2; CDR3 DNA: TGTGCCAGTAGTACGGGACTACCCGGAGGAACCGGGGAGCTGTTTTTT; CDR3 protein: CASSTGLPGGTGELFF
D gene: TRBD1; clone size: many; V gene: TRBV6-1; J gene: TRBJ1-4; CDR3 DNA: TGTGCCAGCAGTGGGACAGGGAATATTGTAGGGTTTACAACTAATGAAAAACTGTTTTTT; CDR3 protein: CASSGTGNIVGFTTNEKLFF
D gene: .; clone size: .; V gene: TRBV10-3; J gene: TRBJ1-1; CDR3 DNA: TGTGCCATCAGTGAGTCGGGGCCTCACACTGAAGCTTTCTTT; CDR3 protein: CAISESGPHTEAFF
D gene: TRBD1; clone size: many; V gene: TRBV6-1; J gene: TRBJ1-2; CDR3 DNA: TGTGCCAGCAGCTCCCCGGGACAGGGGATTTACTATGGCTACACCTTC; CDR3 protein: CASSSPGQGIYYGYTF
D gene: TRBD1; clone size: .; V gene: TRBV20-1; J gene: TRBJ2-5; CDR3 DNA: TGCAGTGCGATCCCCAGGGGGCTACGGGAGACCCAGTACTTC; CDR3 protein: CSAIPRGLRETQYF
D gene: TRBD1; clone size: once; V gene: TRBV19; J gene: TRBJ1-4; CDR3 DNA: TGTGCCAGTAGTCTCACCGGGACAGGGCGCACCTCAACTAATGAAAAACTGTTTTTT; CDR3 protein: CASSLTGTGRTSTNEKLFF
D gene: TRBD2; clone size: few; V gene: TRBV20-1; J gene: TRBJ2-7; CDR3 DNA: TGCAGTGCTAGAGATGGCGGGAGTGGGAACGAGCAGTACTTC; CDR3 protein: CSARDGGSGNEQYF
D gene: TRBD1; clone size: few; V gene: TRBV9; J gene: TRBJ1-5; CDR3 DNA: TGTGCCAGCAGCGTGGGACAGGGGGGTCAGCCCCAGCATTTT; CDR3 protein: CASSVGQGGQPQHF
D gene: .; clone size: many; V gene: TRBV7-2; J gene: TRBJ2-6; CDR3 DNA: TGTGCCAGCAGCTTAAACAACCTGCGGGGGGCCAACGTCCTGACTTTC; CDR3 protein: CASSLNNLRGANVLTF
D gene: TRBD1; clone size: .; V gene: TRBV28; J gene: TRBJ2-5; CDR3 DNA: TGTGCCAGCACCCTCCGGGACAGGGGCCCCCAGGAGACCCAGTACTTC; CDR3 protein: CASTLRDRGPQETQYF
D gene: TRBD2; clone size: .; V gene: TRBV5-1; J gene: TRBJ2-5; CDR3 DNA: TGCGCCAGCAGCTTGGAAGGTGCGGGAGGGCCTGGAGAGACCCAGTACTTC; CDR3 protein: CASSLEGAGGPGETQYF
D gene: .; clone size: few; V gene: TRBV6-1; J gene: TRBJ2-7; CDR3 DNA: TGTGCCAGCAGTGAAGCCGCCGGGACGGGAAACTACGAGCAGTACTTC; CDR3 protein: CASSEAAGTGNYEQYF
D gene: .; clone size: few; V gene: TRBV19; J gene: TRBJ2-6; CDR3 DNA: TGTGCCAGTAGTATTTCCCCAGGGGTCGGGGCCAACGTCCTGACTTTC; CDR3 protein: CASSISPGVGANVLTF
D gene: TRBD2; clone size: .; V gene: TRBV20-1; J gene: TRBJ2-1; CDR3 DNA: TGCAGTGCTCGTAGGGGACTAGCGGACCATGAGCAGTTCTTC; CDR3 protein: CSARRGLADHEQFF
D gene: .; clone size: .; V gene: TRBV25-1; J gene: TRBJ2-7; CDR3 DNA: TGTGCCAGCAGTGACCTAAGACGAAACCCCTACGAGCAGTACTTC; CDR3 protein: CASSDLRRNPYEQYF
D gene: TRBD2; clone size: few; V gene: TRBV6-2/TRBV6-3; J gene: TRBJ2-2; CDR3 DNA: TGTGCCAGCAGTTCGACCCTATCCGGGGGGGCGAACACCGGGGAGCTGTTTTTT; CDR3 protein: CASSSTLSGGANTGELFF
D gene: .; clone size: few; V gene: TRBV12-3/TRBV12-4; J gene: TRBJ2-5; CDR3 DNA: TGTGCCAGCAGATCAGGACAGGGAGGGCAAGAGACCCAGTACTTC; CDR3 protein: CASRSGQGGQETQYF
D gene: TRBD2; clone size: many; V gene: TRBV29-1; J gene: TRBJ2-7; CDR3 DNA: TGCAGCGTTGGCCTAGCGGGAGGGGGCGAGCAGTACTTC; CDR3 protein: CSVGLAGGGEQYF
D gene: TRBD1; clone size: many; V gene: TRBV5-6; J gene: TRBJ1-2; CDR3 DNA: TGTGCCAGCAGCTTGAAGGGACAGGACTATGGCTACACCTTC; CDR3 protein: CASSLKGQDYGYTF
D gene: TRBD2; clone size: few; V gene: TRBV14; J gene: TRBJ2-7; CDR3 DNA: TGTGCCAGCAGCCATAACGGACTAGCGGACTACGAGCAGTACTTC; CDR3 protein: CASSHNGLADYEQYF
D gene: .; clone size: few; V gene: TRBV7-2; J gene: TRBJ2-1; CDR3 DNA: TGTGCCAGCAGCACCTTGAATGAGCAGTTCTTC; CDR3 protein: CASSTLNEQFF
D gene: .; clone size: many; V gene: TRBV2; J gene: TRBJ2-2; CDR3 DNA: TGTGCCAGCAGCCAAGCTTGGACGGGGACCGGGGAGCTGTTTTTT; CDR3 protein: CASSQAWTGTGELFF
D gene: .; clone size: few; V gene: TRBV7-4; J gene: TRBJ2-7; CDR3 DNA: TGTGCCAGCAGCTTAGGGAAGATGGGCTACGAGCAGTACTTC; CDR3 protein: CASSLGKMGYEQYF
D gene: .; clone size: few; V gene: TRBV19; J gene: TRBJ2-7; CDR3 DNA: TGTGCCAGTAGTATTGCCCCGGGACGGGTCTACGAGCAGTACTTC; CDR3 protein: CASSIAPGRVYEQYF